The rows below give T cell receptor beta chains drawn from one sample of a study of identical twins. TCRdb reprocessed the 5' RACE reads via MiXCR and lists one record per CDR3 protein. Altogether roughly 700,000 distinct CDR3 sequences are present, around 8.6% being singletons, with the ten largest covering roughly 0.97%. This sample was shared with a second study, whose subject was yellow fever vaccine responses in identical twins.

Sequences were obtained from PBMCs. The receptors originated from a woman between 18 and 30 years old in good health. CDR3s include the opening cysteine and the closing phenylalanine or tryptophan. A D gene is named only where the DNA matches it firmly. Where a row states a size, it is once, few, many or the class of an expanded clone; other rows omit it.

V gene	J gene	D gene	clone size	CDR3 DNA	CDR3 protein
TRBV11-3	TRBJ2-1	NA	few	TGTGCCAGCAGCTTTGATGGGGGCTCCTACAATGAGCAGTTCTTC	CASSFDGGSYNEQFF
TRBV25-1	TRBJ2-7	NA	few	TGTGCCAGCAGCCGCACAGACGCGGGTCTCGAGCAGTACTTC	CASSRTDAGLEQYF
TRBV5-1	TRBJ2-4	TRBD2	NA	TGCGCCAGCAGCCCCGGCCCCGGGACTAGCGGTTATATAGCCAAAAACATTCAGTACTTC	CASSPGPGTSGYIAKNIQYF
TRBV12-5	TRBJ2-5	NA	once	TGTGCTAGTGGGACCGGACAGACCCAGGGGGAGACCCAGTACTTC	CASGTGQTQGETQYF
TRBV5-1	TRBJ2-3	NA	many	TGCGCCAGCAGCTGGAACACAGATACGCAGTATTTT	CASSWNTDTQYF
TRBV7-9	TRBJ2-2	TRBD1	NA	TGTGCCAGCAGGTCTGGGACAGGGGAATGGACCGGGGAGCTGTTTTTT	CASRSGTGEWTGELFF
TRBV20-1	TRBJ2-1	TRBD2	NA	TGCAGTGCTTTAACTAGCGGGGGTGGGCATGAGCAGTTCTTC	CSALTSGGGHEQFF
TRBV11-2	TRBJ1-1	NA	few	TGTGCCAGCAGGGGGGCTCAGAGCTCTGAAGCTTTCTTT	CASRGAQSSEAFF
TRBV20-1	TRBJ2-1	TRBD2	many	TGCAGTGCTCCTACCGGGACTAGCGGTTACAATGAGCAGTTCTTC	CSAPTGTSGYNEQFF
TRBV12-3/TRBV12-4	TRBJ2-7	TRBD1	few	TGTGCCAGCAGTTTTAAGATGACAGGGATCGGCTACGAGCAGTACTTC	CASSFKMTGIGYEQYF
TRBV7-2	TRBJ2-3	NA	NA	TGTGCCAGCAGCCCTAACCGGCAGGCAGATACGCAGTATTTT	CASSPNRQADTQYF
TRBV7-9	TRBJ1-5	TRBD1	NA	TGTGCCAGCAGCCAAGGGGGCGATCAGCCCCAGCATTTT	CASSQGGDQPQHF
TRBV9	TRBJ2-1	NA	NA	TGTGCCAGCAGCGTAGCCCAGGGCCCTTACAATGAGCAGTTCTTC	CASSVAQGPYNEQFF
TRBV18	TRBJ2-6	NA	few	TGTGCCAGCTCTAATGGACACTCTGGGGCCAACGTCCTGACTTTC	CASSNGHSGANVLTF
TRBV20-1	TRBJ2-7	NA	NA	TGCAGTGCCCCCGGGACGTTCATCGGCGAGCAGTACTTC	CSAPGTFIGEQYF
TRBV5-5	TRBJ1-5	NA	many	TGTGCCAGCAGCTTGGAGGGGGGTCGGAATCAGCCCCAGCATTTT	CASSLEGGRNQPQHF
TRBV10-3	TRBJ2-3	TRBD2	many	TGTGCCATCCAAGGGACTAGCGGTAGCACAGATACGCAGTATTTT	CAIQGTSGSTDTQYF
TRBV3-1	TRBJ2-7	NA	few	TGTGCCAGCAGCCGTGGACGATACTCCTACGAGCAGTACTTC	CASSRGRYSYEQYF
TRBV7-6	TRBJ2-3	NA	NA	TGTGCCAGCAGCTTAGGTGGGGGGTCGGTCACAGATACGCAGTATTTT	CASSLGGGSVTDTQYF
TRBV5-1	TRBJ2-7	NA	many	TGCGCCAGCAGCTTGGGGGTATCGGCATCCTACGAGCAGTACTTC	CASSLGVSASYEQYF
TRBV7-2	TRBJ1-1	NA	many	TGTGCCAGCAGCTTAGAGCTTGGAGGGAGTGCTTTCTTT	CASSLELGGSAFF
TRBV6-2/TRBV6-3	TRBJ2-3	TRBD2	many	TGTGCCAGCAGTTACCCAATAGCGGGAGGAGAAGATACGCAGTATTTT	CASSYPIAGGEDTQYF
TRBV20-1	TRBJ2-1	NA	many	TGCAGTGCCCCCCCGTCCAATGAGCAGTTCTTC	CSAPPSNEQFF
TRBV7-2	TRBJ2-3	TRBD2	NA	TGTGCCAGCAGGGAAGCGGGAAGAACAGATACGCAGTATTTT	CASREAGRTDTQYF
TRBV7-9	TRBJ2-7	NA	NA	TGTGCCAGCAGCTTGGTAGGAACGAGCTACGAGCAGTACTTC	CASSLVGTSYEQYF
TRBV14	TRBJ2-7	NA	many	TGTGCCAGCAGCCAATCTAGACATGTCTCCTACGAGCAGTACTTC	CASSQSRHVSYEQYF
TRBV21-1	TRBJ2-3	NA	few	TGTGCCAGCAGCAAAGTATCGGGAGCGGGAGGGGCAGATACGCAGTATTTT	CASSKVSGAGGADTQYF
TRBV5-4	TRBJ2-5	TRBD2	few	TGTGCCAGCAAAGGCGGGGGGGCTCCAGGGACCCAGTACTTC	CASKGGGAPGTQYF
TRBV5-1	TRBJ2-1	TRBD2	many	TGCGCCAGCAGCTATCTTGGCGGGAGCAATGAGCAGTTCTTC	CASSYLGGSNEQFF
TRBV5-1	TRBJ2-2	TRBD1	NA	TGCGCCAGCAGCGCCCGGGCTCGGGACAGGGCTAACACCGGGGAGCTGTTTTTT	CASSARARDRANTGELFF
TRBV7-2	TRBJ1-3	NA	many	TGTGCCAGCAGCTTAGCACATACGGGAAACACCATATATTTT	CASSLAHTGNTIYF
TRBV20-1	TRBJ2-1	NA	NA	TGCAGTGCTAGAGCACAACCGAACCACAGGCAGTCGGCTCCCTACAATGAGCAGTTCTTC	CSARAQPNHRQSAPYNEQFF
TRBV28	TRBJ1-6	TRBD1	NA	TGTGCCAGCAGTTTTTACAGGGGCCATAATTCACCCCTCCACTTT	CASSFYRGHNSPLHF
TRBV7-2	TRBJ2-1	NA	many	TGTGCCAGCAGCACCAGCCTACTAGATGAGCAGTTCTTC	CASSTSLLDEQFF
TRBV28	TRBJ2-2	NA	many	TGTGCCAGCAGGAGGGTAACCGGGGAGCTGTTTTTT	CASRRVTGELFF
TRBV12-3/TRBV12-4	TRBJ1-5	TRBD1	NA	TGTGCCAGCAGTTTAGCTAGACAGGGGGGGAGTCAGCCCCAGCATTTT	CASSLARQGGSQPQHF
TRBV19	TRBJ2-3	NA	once	TGTGCCAGTACCCCCTTCGGGAGCACAGATACGCAGTATTTT	CASTPFGSTDTQYF
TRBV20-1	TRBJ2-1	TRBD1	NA	TGCAGTGCTGGGACAGGGAGGGGGAATGAGCAGTTCTTC	CSAGTGRGNEQFF
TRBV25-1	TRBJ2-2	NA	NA	TGTGCCACCGAAAGGACCGGGGAGCTGTTTTTT	CATERTGELFF
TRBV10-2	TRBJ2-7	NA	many	TGCGCCAGCAGACCCGGGACTCCTTCCTACGAGCAGTACTTC	CASRPGTPSYEQYF
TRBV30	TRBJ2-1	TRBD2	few	TGTGCCCTGGATTCTAGCGGGGAAGACAATGAGCAGTTCTTC	CALDSSGEDNEQFF
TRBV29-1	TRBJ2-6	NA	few	TGCAGCGTTGAAGGGCAGGGGAGTGGGGCCAACGTCCTGACTTTC	CSVEGQGSGANVLTF
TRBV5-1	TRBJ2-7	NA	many	TGCGCCAGCAGCTTGGCCGTTGGTGGACCCTACGAGCAGTACTTC	CASSLAVGGPYEQYF
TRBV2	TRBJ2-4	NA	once	TGTGCCAGCAGTGGCGCGGGTCTTGGCACTGAAAACATTCAGTACTTC	CASSGAGLGTENIQYF
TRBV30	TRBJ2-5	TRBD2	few	TGTGCCTGGAGTGTAGGACTAGCGGGGGAGACCCAGTACTTC	CAWSVGLAGETQYF
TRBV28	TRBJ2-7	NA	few	TGTGCCAGCAGTCTACAACAGGGCTACGAGCAGTACTTC	CASSLQQGYEQYF
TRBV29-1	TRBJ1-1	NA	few	TGCAGCGTTGAAAGAGAGTGGATGAACACTGAAGCTTTCTTT	CSVEREWMNTEAFF
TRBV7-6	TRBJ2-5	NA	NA	TGTGCCAGCAGCGATACGGCTAGTGAGACCCAGTACTTC	CASSDTASETQYF
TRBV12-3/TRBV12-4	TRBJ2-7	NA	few	TGTGCCAGCAGTTTGTCGGCGAGAGGGAGGTTCGAGCAGTACTTC	CASSLSARGRFEQYF
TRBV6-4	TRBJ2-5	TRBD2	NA	TGTGCCAGCAGTGTCGCACTAGCGGAGGGGACCCAGTACTTC	CASSVALAEGTQYF
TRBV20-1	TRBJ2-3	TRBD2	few	TGCAGTGCTAGAAAGAGCGGCGGGGGGAAGTCCACAGATACGCAGTATTTT	CSARKSGGGKSTDTQYF
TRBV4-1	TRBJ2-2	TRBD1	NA	TGCGCCAGCAGCCCCCCTGATGGGGACAGGGCTCACGGGGAGCTGTTTTTT	CASSPPDGDRAHGELFF
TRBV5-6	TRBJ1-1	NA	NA	TGTGCCAGCAGCTTGGTATGGGGAGGCACTGAAGCTTTCTTT	CASSLVWGGTEAFF
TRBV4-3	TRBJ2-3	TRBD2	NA	TGCGCCAGCAGCCTGGGACTAGCGAGAGTTGGGGCCACAGATACGCAGTATTTT	CASSLGLARVGATDTQYF
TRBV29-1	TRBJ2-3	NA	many	TGCAGCGTCATGGGGGCGGGAGATCAGTATTTT	CSVMGAGDQYF